Below are 6 T cell receptor beta chains sequenced from a single sample in a study of memory CD4+ T cells and cytomegalovirus serostatus. TCRdb keeps only in-frame clones here, not all; method: immunoSEQ multiplex PCR. The table records about 50,000 clones, under 90% of them present only once. Single viable CD3+CD4+CD8-CD45RO+ cells were sorted as the memory CD4+ T cells. The sequencing input was memory CD4+ T cells from blood. Source of these receptors: an adult in good health and CMV-seronegative.

In nucleotides, the CDR3 is TGTGCCAGCAGCCGATTCGGACTGGCCTCCTATAATTCACCCCTCCACTTT. Its translation: CASSRFGLASYNSPLHF. This rearrangement joins TRBV11-2 to TRBJ1-6; D gene unclear. V lost 5 bases to trimming and J lost 0 bases, with 14 bases between them. The CDR3 runs to 17 residues. Germline V lookup: CDR1 SGHAT, CDR2 FQNNGV.

This chain links TRBV7-2 with TRBJ2-1, with D perhaps TRBD2 (6 bases). The CDR3 runs to 16 residues. The V end lost 5 bases, the J end lost 4 bases, and 18 bases lay between the germline ends. Germline loops: CDR1 SGHTA, CDR2 FQGNSA. CDR3 amino acids: CASSPTSVSGYNEQFF. In DNA, the CDR3 is TGTGCCAGCAGCCCCACGAGTGTTAGCGGTTACAATGAGCAGTTCTTC.

The J gene is TRBJ2-5, the V gene TRBV11-2, with D unresolved. The V and J ends lost 5 bases and 1 base respectively, with 8 bases between them. The CDR3 has 13 residues. The germline CDR1 and CDR2 sequences are SGHAT and FQNNGV. The CDR3 DNA follows: TGTGCCAGCAGCCCCCGGGTCCAAGAGACCCAGTACTTC. It yields the protein CASSPRVQETQYF.

The chain uses TRBV28 and TRBJ2-3, with 13 positions matching TRBD2. This CDR3 region has 17 residues. Germline V gene sequence: CDR1 MDHEN, CDR2 SYDVKM. V shed 4 bases, J shed 6 bases, and the junction held 10 bases outside the gene matches. Written as DNA, the CDR3 is TGTGCCAGCAGTTCCCTAGGGACTAGCGGGGATTGGGATACGCAGTATTTT. This encodes CASSSLGTSGDWDTQYF.

The J gene is TRBJ1-5, the V gene TRBV21-1. TRBV21-1 is a listed pseudogene. The CDR3 extends over 13 amino acids. CDR3 sequence: CASSTSFNQPQHF. CDR3 bases: TGTGCCAGCAGCACCAGCTTCAATCAGCCCCAGCATTTT.

The chain recombines TRBV25-1 with TRBJ2-1; the match to TRBD2 covers 7 bases. The V gene's germline CDR1 is MGHDK and CDR2 SYGVNS. The junction had 3 bases not matched to a gene; V was cut back by 3 bases and J by 10 bases. This CDR3 region has 12 residues. The DNA of the CDR3 is TGTGCCAGCAGTGACCTTAGCGGGGAGCAGTTCTTC. The encoded protein is CASSDLSGEQFF. Together with reference TRBV25-1 and TRBJ2-1, the CDR3 gives the full variable domain: EADIYQTPRYLVIGTGKKITLECSQTMGHDKMYWYQQDPGMELHLIHYSYGVNSTEKGDLSSESTVSRIRTEHFPLTLESARPSHTSQYLCASSDLSGEQFFGPGTRLTVL.